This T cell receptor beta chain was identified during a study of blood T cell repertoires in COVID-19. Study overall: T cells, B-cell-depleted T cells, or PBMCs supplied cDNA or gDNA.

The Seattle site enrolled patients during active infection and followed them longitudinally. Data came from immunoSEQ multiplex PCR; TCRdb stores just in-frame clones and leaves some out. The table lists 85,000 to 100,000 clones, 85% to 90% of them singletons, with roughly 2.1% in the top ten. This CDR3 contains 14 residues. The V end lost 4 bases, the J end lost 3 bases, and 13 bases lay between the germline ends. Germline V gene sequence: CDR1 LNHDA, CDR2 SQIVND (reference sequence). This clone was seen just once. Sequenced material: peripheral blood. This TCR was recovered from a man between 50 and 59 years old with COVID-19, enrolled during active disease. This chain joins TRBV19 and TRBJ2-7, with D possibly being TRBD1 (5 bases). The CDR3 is CASSKTVSVYEQYF. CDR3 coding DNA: TGTGCCAGTAGTAAGACAGTTTCCGTCTACGAGCAGTACTTC.